The 32 T cell receptor beta chains given below trace back to one sample, sequenced in a study of metastatic and nonmetastatic thyroid tumors (TCRdb year 2020). Before undergoing thyroid surgery, none of the patients had been given any kind of treatment. The library relied on PCR. Sequencing was carried out with an Illumina HiSeq 4000. The raw public reads went through TCRdb reprocessing: fastp at Q25, MiXCR clone calling, in-frame beta chains kept. This sample has under 50,000 clones in its table, and roughly 23% of those were observed once. 3.5% to 4% of the sample rests with the top ten. What was sequenced was blood. These receptors originate from a male donor with papillary thyroid cancer or a benign thyroid nodule (not recorded which). Some clones in this sample may be carry-over from other donors' samples.

This clone was detected ten times or more. This sample also contains other DNA sequences that code for the same CDR3. This chain links TRBV20-1 with TRBJ2-1; D remains ambiguous. The CDR3 loop spans 13 amino acids. The ends were cut back, 7 bases at V and 8 bases at J, with 18 bases in the middle. CDR1 DFQATT and CDR2 SNEGSKA come from the germline V gene (reference sequence). CDR3 in amino acids: CSVEFQRGDEQFF. The CDR3 DNA reads TGCAGTGTCGAGTTTCAGCGCGGCGATGAGCAGTTCTTC.

V is TRBV11-1 and J is TRBJ2-2, with D possibly being TRBD1 (6 bases). The V gene's germline CDR1 is SGHAT and CDR2 FQDESV (reference sequence). With 5 bases removed from V and 4 bases from J, the gap between germline ends came to 17 bases. The CDR3 is 16 amino acids. DNA of the CDR3: TGTGCCAGCAGCCGCACCGGGACACGGGTCACCGGGGAGCTGTTTTTT. Translating it yields CASSRTGTRVTGELFF.

This clone was recorded many times. The junction departs from germline at one end; a sequencing error may be responsible. The same CDR3 can be traced to other DNA sequences in this sample. The chain uses TRBV6-1 and TRBJ1-3; no firm D call. Germline V gene data show CDR1 as MNHNS and CDR2 as SASEGT. The CDR3 has 15 amino acids. CDR3 sequence: CASSRERNSGNTIYF. Written as DNA, the CDR3 is TGTGCCAGCAGTAGGGAGAGGAACTCTGGAAATACCATATATTTT.

In its sample, this clone was seen many times. The genes are TRBV6-4 and TRBJ1-5, with 7 positions matching TRBD1. Losses at the gene ends were 0 bases for V and 3 bases for J; bases not matched to a gene: 2. Per the germline V gene, CDR1 is MRHNA and CDR2 is SNTAGT. The CDR3 loop spans 15 amino acids. The CDR3 DNA is TGTGCCAGCAGTGACTCTGGGACAGCCAATCAGCCCCAGCATTTT. This sequence encodes CASSDSGTANQPQHF.

The J gene is TRBJ2-5, the V gene TRBV5-8; D gene uncertain. In germline, CDR1 is SGHTS, CDR2 YDEGEE. Deletions cut 3 bases from V and 0 bases from J, with 3 bases between. This CDR3 has 12 amino acids. CDR3 in DNA: TGTGCCAGCAGCTGGTACCAAGAGACCCAGTACTTC. Translation gives CASSWYQETQYF. The full variable domain, rest sourced from reference TRBV5-8 and TRBJ2-5, is EAGVTQSPTHLIKTRGQQATLRCSPISGHTSVYWYQQALGLGLQFLLWYDEGEERNRGNFPPRFSGRQFPNYSSELNVNALELEDSALYLCASSWYQETQYFGPGTRLLVL.

The chain recombines TRBV4-1 with TRBJ2-1; possible D gene TRBD2, 6 bases. The CDR3 has 16 residues. The V gene lost 5 bases and the J gene lost 3 bases, with 17 bases spanning the gap. Per germline, CDR1 MGHRA and CDR2 YSYEKL. CDR3 region: CASSERLGGVYNEQFF. CDR3 in DNA: TGCGCCAGCAGCGAACGGTTGGGGGGAGTCTACAATGAGCAGTTCTTC.

In this sample, this clone turned up many times. The chain recombines TRBV4-1 with TRBJ1-2, with D unresolved. The length of the CDR3 is 13 residues. Looked up from germline, CDR1 is MGHRA and CDR2 is YSYEKL. The V end lost 0 bases, the J end lost 5 bases, and 7 bases lay between the germline ends. The CDR3 sequence: CASSQDRGYGYTF. CDR3 coding DNA: TGCGCCAGCAGCCAAGATCGTGGTTATGGCTACACCTTC.

This rearrangement joins TRBV20-1 to TRBJ2-1; TRBD1 agrees at 9 bases. The V gene end was trimmed by 6 bases and the J gene end by 5 bases; junction bases not matched to a gene: 5. CDR3 length: 13 amino acids. Germline V gene data show CDR1 as DFQATT and CDR2 as SNEGSKA (reference sequence). CDR3 protein: CSARQGGNNEQFF. CDR3 DNA: TGCAGTGCGCGACAGGGGGGAAACAATGAGCAGTTCTTC.

This clone was counted between two and nine times. CDR3 protein: CASSGFVGVSYEQYF. CDR3 nucleotides: TGTGCCAGCAGTGGCTTTGTTGGGGTAAGCTACGAGCAGTACTTC. The chain employs TRBV28 and TRBJ2-7; D is uncertain. Germline CDR1 is MDHEN and CDR2 is SYDVKM. V was clipped by 5 bases and J by 3 bases, with 17 bases between them. CDR3 size: 15 residues.

The chain joins TRBV5-1 to TRBJ2-1; possibly TRBD2 for D (6 bases). Germline CDR1 is SGHRS and CDR2 is YFSETQ. The CDR3 spans 15 residues. Trimming pared 0 bases from V and 9 bases from J, leaving 16 bases between. The DNA for the CDR3 is TGCGCCAGCAGCTTGGCCAGCGTTGAGGGAGGTGAGCAGTTCTTC. Amino acids: CASSLASVEGGEQFF.

The V gene is TRBV28, the J gene TRBJ1-3, with TRBD1 matching over 8 bases. Unmatched junction bases numbered 6, after V lost 6 bases and J lost 2 bases. Germline CDR1 and CDR2: MDHEN and SYDVKM. This CDR3 has 15 residues. This CDR3 reads CASRLDRGPGNTIYF. CDR3 nucleotides: TGTGCCAGCAGACTCGACAGGGGCCCTGGAAACACCATATATTTT.

This clone was counted many times. The CDR3 DNA reads TGCGCCAGCAGCTTTCAGGGGGCTGGCACTGAAGCTTTCTTT. Translated: CASSFQGAGTEAFF. The chain joins TRBV5-1 to TRBJ1-1, with 8 bases matching TRBD1. The J segment lost 4 bases and the V segment lost 2 bases, leaving 4 bases of the junction unmatched. The germline V gene encodes CDR1 SGHRS and CDR2 YFSETQ. The CDR3 is 14 residues long.

The table lists this clone with many counts. The chain carries TRBV2 and TRBJ1-2, with D unresolved. There are 15 residues in the CDR3. Trimming shortened V by 3 bases and J by 4 bases, and 15 bases separated the two germline ends. The V gene's germline CDR1 is SNHLY and CDR2 FYNNEI. The DNA of the CDR3 is TGTGCCAGCAGTGATTCTGGCCCTTGGGGCTATGGCTACACCTTC. It translates to CASSDSGPWGYGYTF.

This clone was counted ten times or more. The chain has TRBV10-1 and TRBJ1-5, with a weak D call TRBD1 (6 bases). CDR1 is WNHNN and CDR2 is SYGVQD in the germline V gene (reference sequence). Trimming removed 11 bases from V and 6 bases from J, with 17 bases in between. This CDR3 has 13 residues. The CDR3 here is CAQKAGAPQPQHF. The CDR3 DNA reads as TGCGCCCAAAAAGCAGGGGCACCTCAGCCCCAGCATTTT.

This clone was seen ten or more times. The chain has TRBV9 and TRBJ1-4, with unresolved D. Germline CDR1 reads SGDLS; CDR2 reads YYNGEE. This CDR3 is built from 15 residues. Trimming took 0 bases from V and 3 from J, leaving 9 bases between them. CDR3 DNA: TGTGCCAGCAGCGTAGAAGGCGAGGCTAATGAAAAACTGTTTTTT. Its protein product is CASSVEGEANEKLFF.

V and J are TRBV7-2 and TRBJ1-6; 8 nucleotides align to TRBD1. V lost 5 bases, J lost 10 bases, and 10 bases stayed unmatched. The CDR3 runs to 15 residues. Germline CDR1 reads SGHTA; CDR2 reads FQGNSA. DNA of the CDR3: TGTGCCAGCAGCCCGGTAACAGGGGGATCGTCACCCCTCCACTTT. The encoded protein is CASSPVTGGSSPLHF.

In its sample, this clone was seen many times. This sequence joins TRBV6-1 and TRBJ2-2; TRBD1 matches at 10 bases. Trimming cost V 5 bases and J 7 bases; bases outside gene matches: 7. This CDR3 has 15 amino acids. Per the germline V gene, CDR1 is MNHNS and CDR2 is SASEGT. The DNA for the CDR3 is TGTGCCAGCAGTTCCCGACAGGGGGCCGGCGGGGAGCTGTTTTTT. Residues: CASSSRQGAGGELFF.

This chain uses TRBV20-1 with TRBJ2-4, with D perhaps matching TRBD1 (5 bases). Germline V CDR1 and CDR2: DFQATT, SNEGSKA (reference sequence). Trimming pared 1 base from V and 8 bases from J, leaving 12 bases between. The CDR3 length is 13 residues. CDR3 sequence (DNA): TGCAGTGCTAGAGGATCTGGGGCCGACATTCAGTACTTC. It translates to CSARGSGADIQYF.

This clone was detected ten times or more. The chain uses TRBV4-2 and TRBJ2-3; 8 bases line up with TRBD1. V lost 5 bases, J lost 2 bases, and 12 bases stayed unmatched. CDR3 length equals 17 residues. CDR1 is LGHNA and CDR2 is YNFKEQ in the germline V gene. The CDR3, as DNA: TGTGCCAGCAGCAAAGGTCCGACAGGGGAAGTCACAGATACGCAGTATTTT. As protein: CASSKGPTGEVTDTQYF.

The sample holds many counts of this clone. The chain has TRBV15 and TRBJ1-6; the D is unclear. V lost 3 bases to trimming and J lost 7 bases, with 10 bases between them. The CDR3 totals 14 residues. Looked up from germline, CDR1 is LNHNV and CDR2 is YYDKDF (reference sequence). The CDR3, as DNA: TGTGCCACCAGCAGTTGGGTTGGCAATTCACCCCTCCACTTT. This encodes CATSSWVGNSPLHF.

A word on this clone: A single base separates this from a much larger clone, so it may be a read error. The V call is TRBV7-3, the J call TRBJ2-3, with D tentatively TRBD2 (5 bases). Trimming removed 4 bases from V and 7 bases from J, with 12 bases in between. Germline CDR1 and CDR2: SGHTA and FQGTGA. The CDR3 consists of 13 residues. The CDR3 coding sequence is TGTGCCAGCAGCTCGGACCCGGGGTATACGCAGTATTTT. This sequence encodes CASSSDPGYTQYF. The whole variable domain, filled in from reference TRBV7-3 and TRBJ2-3, reads GAGVSQTPSNKVTEKGKYVELRCDPISGHTALYWYRQSLGQGPEFLIYFQGTGAADDSGLPNDRFFAVRPEGSVSTLKIQRTERGDSAVYLCASSSDPGYTQYFGPGTRLTVL.

J is TRBJ2-2 and V is TRBV6-1, with TRBD2 matching over 12 bases. The trim removed 5 bases at V and 6 bases at J, leaving 4 bases unmatched. This CDR3 spans 15 amino acids. CDR1 and CDR2 (germline): MNHNS, SASEGT. The CDR3 loop reads CASSPSGRDAGELFF. The DNA of the CDR3 is TGTGCCAGCAGTCCTAGCGGGAGGGACGCCGGGGAGCTGTTTTTT.

At least ten counts were recorded for this clone. The chain carries TRBV19 and TRBJ1-3, with 7 bases fitting TRBD1. V lost 3 bases and J lost 0; bases outside the gene matches: 5. This CDR3 has 16 residues. The germline V gene has CDR1 LNHDA and CDR2 SQIVND (reference sequence). For the CDR3, the DNA is TGTGCCAGTAGTATGTCGGGACAGCTCTCTGGAAACACCATATATTTT. Protein sequence: CASSMSGQLSGNTIYF. Combining the CDR3 with reference TRBV19 and TRBJ1-3 gives the whole variable domain DGGITQSPKYLFRKEGQNVTLSCEQNLNHDAMYWYRQDPGQGLRLIYYSQIVNDFQKGDIAEGYSVSREKKESFPLTVTSAQKNPTAFYLCASSMSGQLSGNTIYFGEGSWLTVV.

This clone was seen repeatedly, ten times or more. The V call is TRBV7-2, the J call TRBJ1-5, with no clear D. The germline V gene encodes CDR1 SGHTA and CDR2 FQGNSA. V was trimmed by 1 base and J by 9 bases, leaving 7 bases between them. CDR3 length: 12 amino acids. The CDR3 DNA is TGTGCCAGCAGCTTAGACCCGGGGCCCCAGCATTTT. Translating it yields CASSLDPGPQHF.

With respect to this clone: This may stem from a read error, because a much larger clone lies one nucleotide away. The chain employs TRBV27 and TRBJ2-7, with D tentatively TRBD1 (6 bases). V lost 5 bases and J 4 bases, leaving 15 bases between the germline ends. Per germline, CDR1 MNHEY and CDR2 SMNVEV (reference sequence). The CDR3 length is 14 residues. CDR3 DNA sequence: TGTGCCAGCAGTCCCCTGGCAGGGGCGTACGAGCAGTACTTC. This sequence encodes CASSPLAGAYEQYF.

The gene calls are TRBV2 and TRBJ2-1, with D possibly being TRBD2 (6 bases). The CDR3 has 15 amino acids. Trimming cost V 6 bases and J 1 base, with 13 bases left between them. From germline, CDR1 is SNHLY and CDR2 FYNNEI. Here the CDR3 DNA reads TGTGCCAGCAGGAGTAGCGGTTCGTCCTACAATGAGCAGTTCTTC. This translates into CASRSSGSSYNEQFF.

This clone has more than one count but fewer than ten. The chain couples TRBV12-3 or TRBV12-4 to TRBJ2-7, with 7 nucleotides matching TRBD2. Trimming cost V 5 bases and J 1 base; bases outside gene matches: 8. The CDR3 consists of 15 residues. The CDR3 reads CASSLQGRVSYEQYF. The CDR3 region has the DNA TGTGCCAGCAGTCTCCAAGGGAGGGTATCCTACGAGCAGTACTTC.

In this sample, this clone turned up many times. This sequence joins TRBV27 and TRBJ2-1, with 10 bases identical to TRBD2. CDR3 length: 16 residues. The ends lost 6 bases at V and 1 base at J; junction bases unmatched: 6. In germline, CDR1 is MNHEY, CDR2 SMNVEV (reference sequence). The CDR3 reads CASRRSGRLSYNEQFF. The CDR3, as DNA: TGTGCCAGCAGGCGTAGCGGGAGGTTATCCTACAATGAGCAGTTCTTC.

This clone was seen ten or more times. V usage is TRBV30 and J usage is TRBJ1-1; D may be TRBD1 (5 bases). Germline lookup yields CDR1 GTSNPN and CDR2 SVGIG (reference sequence). V was shortened by 5 bases and J by 10 bases, with 17 bases between the two germline ends. The CDR3 totals 12 residues. The CDR3 coding sequence is TGTGCCTGGGGGGGGGTTGGTTGGGGAGCTTTCTTT. Translated: CAWGGVGWGAFF.

This clone was found many times. The rearrangement uses TRBV29-1 and TRBJ1-2; a possible D gene is TRBD1 (6 bases). From germline, CDR1 is SQVTM and CDR2 ANQGSEA. V was clipped by 6 bases and J by 2 bases, with 16 bases between them. CDR3 length equals 14 residues. The chain's CDR3 is CSVENRDFNYGYTF. CDR3 bases: TGCAGCGTGGAAAACAGGGATTTCAACTATGGCTACACCTTC.

Note on this clone: The germline gene is not matched at one end of the junction; a read error may be the cause. The chain carries TRBV5-5 and TRBJ2-5; TRBD2 might be the D (5 bases). The CDR3 sequence is 13 residues long. Germline assignment: CDR1 SGHKS and CDR2 YYEKEE (reference sequence). The CDR3 sequence: CASGFLRVETQYF. The DNA of the CDR3 is TGTGCCAGCGGCTTTTTGAGGGTTGAGACCCAGTACTTC.

This clone appeared many times. This chain uses TRBV28 with TRBJ1-2; the D gene is possibly TRBD1 (5 bases). In germline, CDR1 is MDHEN, CDR2 SYDVKM. V was pared by 5 bases and J by 4 bases, with 17 bases between. The CDR3 is 15 residues long. The CDR3 nucleotides are TGTGCCAGCAGTCCCCACCCGGACGGGACCTATGGCTACACCTTC. Translation gives CASSPHPDGTYGYTF.